One TCR beta chain is described in this entry. The data belong to a study of T cell repertoires in cytomegalovirus infection. TCRdb recomputed calls from the reads with MiXCR, one row per CDR3 protein. The data contain over 150,000 distinct CDR3 sequences, about 17% of them singletons. Sequencing was performed on CD8+ T cells from PBMCs. This TCR derives from a human donor in good health (CMV status not recorded). Some clones in this sample may be carry-over from other donors' samples.

This CDR3 is CASSGGTAYGYTF. The CDR3 region has the DNA TGTGCCAGCAGCGGTGGGACCGCCTATGGCTACACCTTC. V is TRBV7-4 and J is TRBJ1-2, with a weak D call TRBD1 (5 bases). V dropped 5 bases and J dropped 4 bases, with 11 bases sitting between them. Per germline, CDR1 SGHVT and CDR2 SQSDAQ. This CDR3 region has 13 residues.